The next 13 T cell receptor beta chains were all read from a single sample in a study of CD8 T cells in ankylosing spondylitis (dated by TCRdb to the late 2010s). The library was generated by 5' RACE. The listed sequencing device is Illumina HiSeq 2500. TCRdb trimmed public reads at Q25 via fastp, called clones via MiXCR and kept in-frame beta chains. Entries are consolidated by CDR3 protein sequence, retaining the most common genes and DNA. The sample table lists fewer than 35,000 distinct CDR3 sequences, around 30% of them with a count of one. The ten most abundant clones make up less than 55% of the sample. The sequencing sample was made of synovial fluid, either unsorted or a sorted T cell fraction (not recorded which). The receptor set was obtained from a male donor with ankylosing spondylitis.

This clonotype was seen only a few times. The chain links TRBV7-6 to TRBJ2-1; tentatively, D is TRBD1 (6 bases). The V end was cut by 5 bases, the J end by 14 bases, with 16 bases between. There are 12 residues in the CDR3. CDR1 is SGHVS and CDR2 is FNYEAQ in the germline V gene. The CDR3 DNA is TGTGCCAGCAGCCCAGGACAGATTAGGAAGTTCTTC. It codes for CASSPGQIRKFF.

This chain joins TRBV10-3 and TRBJ2-7; possibly TRBD1 for D (5 bases). CDR1 is ENHRY and CDR2 is SYGVKD in the germline V gene. CDR3 length: 13 amino acids. V lost 4 bases to trimming and J lost 3 bases, with 10 bases between them. CDR3 amino acids: CAISVDSHYEQYV. The CDR3 DNA sequence: TGTGCCATCAGTGTCGACAGCCACTACGAGCAGTACGTC.

V usage is TRBV20-1 and J usage is TRBJ1-2; D unresolved. V lost 5 bases and J 7 bases, leaving 11 bases between the germline ends. Germline CDR1 reads DFQATT; CDR2 reads SNEGSKA (reference sequence). The CDR3 length is 11 residues. The chain's CDR3 is CSALAEGGYTF. For the CDR3, the DNA is TGCAGTGCTCTGGCTGAGGGTGGCTACACCTTC.

This clonotype was detected many times. V gene TRBV2 combines with J gene TRBJ2-5; 8 bases line up with TRBD1. The CDR3 runs 15 residues. The germline CDR1 and CDR2 sequences are SNHLY and FYNNEI. V shed 5 bases and J 5 bases; nucleotides not matched to a gene: 10. Here the CDR3 reads CASSLETGVDETQYF. The CDR3 DNA reads TGTGCCAGCAGTCTTGAGACAGGGGTAGATGAGACCCAGTACTTC.

This clonotype is medium-sized. V usage is TRBV12-3 or TRBV12-4 and J usage is TRBJ2-2; D might be TRBD1 or TRBD2, each matching 5 bases. With 6 bases removed from V and 4 bases from J, the gap between germline ends came to 15 bases. The CDR3 totals 15 residues. The CDR3 spells CASSLIQGVTGELFF. DNA for the CDR3: TGTGCCAGCAGCCTAATTCAGGGAGTCACCGGGGAGCTGTTTTTT.

This chain joins TRBV6-1 and TRBJ1-5, with D perhaps matching TRBD1 (5 bases). CDR1 is MNHNS, CDR2 SASEGT, per germline. V gave up 4 bases and J gave up 2 bases, with 9 bases separating them. The length of the CDR3 is 14 residues. CDR3 nucleotide sequence: TGTGCCAGCAGTGGGGGCCAGGGCAATCAGCCCCAGCATTTT. It codes for CASSGGQGNQPQHF.

This clonotype was seen at least ten times. CDR3 DNA: TGTGCCCACGAGAGTCGAGACACGCAGTATTTT. Amino acid sequence: CAHESRDTQYF. This chain uses TRBV7-9 with TRBJ2-3; D uncertain. The CDR3 is 11 residues long. V was pared by 11 bases and J by 9 bases, with 15 bases between. Germline assignment: CDR1 SEHNR and CDR2 FQNEAQ (reference sequence).

This sequence joins TRBV28 and TRBJ1-2; possibly TRBD1 for D (5 bases). The germline V gene has CDR1 MDHEN and CDR2 SYDVKM. The length of the CDR3 is 14 residues. V dropped 3 bases and J dropped 4 bases, with 12 bases sitting between them. In nucleotides, the CDR3 is TGTGCCAGCAGTTTCCCCGGGACGACCTATGGCTACACCTTC. It translates to CASSFPGTTYGYTF.

This clonotype was seen at least ten times. The chain links TRBV12-3 or TRBV12-4 to TRBJ1-5; D gene ambiguous. The CDR3 has 13 residues. Trimming took 6 bases from V and 3 from J, leaving 9 bases between them. This CDR3 is CASSLGYNQPQHF. The CDR3 DNA follows: TGTGCCAGCAGCCTCGGATACAATCAGCCCCAGCATTTT.

The chain is built from TRBV20-1 and TRBJ1-1; no reliable D call. Germline assignment: CDR1 DFQATT and CDR2 SNEGSKA (reference sequence). Trimming stripped 1 base from V and 3 bases from J, with 9 bases between. There are 13 residues in the CDR3. The CDR3 loop is CSARGAADTEAFF. CDR3 DNA sequence: TGCAGTGCTAGAGGCGCGGCGGACACTGAAGCTTTCTTT.

This clonotype was detected only a few times. This chain joins TRBV6-1 and TRBJ1-1, with 7 bases that match TRBD1. Germline loops: CDR1 MNHNS, CDR2 SASEGT. V shed 6 bases, J shed 5 bases, and the junction held 6 bases outside the gene matches. The CDR3 runs to 13 residues. For the CDR3, the DNA is TGTGCCAGCAGCCAAGGGGGCAAGACTGAAGCTTTCTTT. This sequence encodes CASSQGGKTEAFF.

Ten or more counts support this clonotype. The DNA for the CDR3 is TGTGCCAGCAGCCAAGTGGGGACAGGGGGCTTGAACTATGGCTACACCTTC. Its translation is CASSQVGTGGLNYGYTF. The rearrangement links TRBV4-2 to TRBJ1-2; TRBD1 matches at 12 bases. This CDR3 contains 17 residues. V dropped 1 base and J dropped 2; count of bases not matched to a gene: 5. Germline-derived CDR1 and CDR2 are LGHNA and YNFKEQ.

On this clonotype itself: This sequence may be a read error, since a much larger clone differs from it by one base. This chain uses TRBV5-6 with TRBJ2-5; D remains ambiguous. This CDR3 has 11 residues. Looked up from germline, CDR1 is SGHDT and CDR2 is YYEEEE. Trimming cost V 5 bases and J 4 bases, with 6 bases left between them. The CDR3 nucleotides read TGTGCCAGCAGTTACGTAGAGACCCAGTACTTC. This translates into CASSYVETQYF.